Listed below are T cell receptor beta chains from one sample, sequenced in a study of T cell responses to AZD1222 COVID-19 vaccine. The protocol was immunoSEQ multiplex PCR, while the TCRdb copy is restricted to in-frame clones and leaves out a portion. This sample has about 120,000 clones; 75% to 95% occur once, and the top ten carry under 4.5%. This material consisted of peripheral blood, taken 28 days after the second dose of the MenACWY control vaccine. Receptors originate from an adult who received the MenACWY meningococcal vaccine as a control. The CDR3 runs from the conserved cysteine through the conserved F or W. A D gene is named only where the DNA matches it firmly. A row's size may be missing; if present it is once, few, many or a size class.

CASSFQVSGQGFKQPQHF,TGTGCCAGCAGTTTTCAGGTCTCAGGACAGGGGTTTAAGCAGCCCCAGCATTTT,TRBJ1-5,-,TRBD1,TRBV28
CASSQTMVSPLHF,TGTGCCAGCAGCCAAACCATGGTTTCACCCCTCCACTTT,TRBJ1-6,-,-,TRBV14
CAWSVLVGGYDYGYTF,TGTGCCTGGAGTGTACTGGTTGGGGGCTATGACTATGGCTACACCTTC,TRBJ1-2,-,-,TRBV30
CASERGGLPEAFF,TGTGCCTCTGAGAGGGGTGGATTGCCTGAAGCTTTCTTT,TRBJ1-1,-,-,TRBV28
CASSLGGQGFNTEAFF,TGCGCCAGCAGCTTGGGGGGACAGGGTTTCAACACTGAAGCTTTCTTT,TRBJ1-1,-,TRBD1,TRBV5-1
CASSLATGTRKEKLFF,TGTGCCAGCAGCTTGGCTACTGGGACAAGAAAAGAAAAACTGTTTTTT,TRBJ1-4,-,-,TRBV5-8
CALPSKLAGGPGTGELFF,TGTGCCTTACCCTCTAAACTAGCGGGAGGGCCAGGTACCGGGGAGCTGTTTTTT,TRBJ2-2,-,TRBD2,TRBV30
CASSVGLAGEEDTQYF,TGTGCCAGCAGCGTGGGACTAGCGGGGGAGGAAGATACGCAGTATTTT,TRBJ2-3,-,TRBD2,TRBV11-1
CASSQDRTARGQYF,TGTGCCAGCAGCCAAGATCGGACAGCTCGAGGGCAGTACTTC,TRBJ2-7,-,-,TRBV14
CASSLMGEKETQYF,TGTGCCAGCAGCCTTATGGGGGAGAAAGAGACCCAGTACTTC,TRBJ2-5,-,-,TRBV9
CASTLLGQSGELFF,TGTGCCAGCACCTTACTGGGGCAGTCCGGGGAGCTGTTTTTT,TRBJ2-2,-,-,TRBV2
CASRARLGAGELFF,TGTGCCAGCAGGGCAAGACTAGGAGCCGGGGAGCTGTTTTTT,TRBJ2-2,-,-,TRBV2
CASSQETRNEQFF,TGCGCCAGCAGCCAAGAAACGAGGAATGAGCAGTTCTTC,TRBJ2-1,-,-,TRBV4-1
CASSYEGNTEAFF,TGTGCCAGCAGTTACGAAGGGAACACTGAAGCTTTCTTT,TRBJ1-1,-,-,TRBV6-5
CASRLGVEQYF,TGCGCCAGCAGGTTGGGGGTCGAGCAGTACTTC,TRBJ2-7,-,-,TRBV10-2
CASRSASSDGYTF,TGTGCCAGCAGGTCAGCATCTTCTGATGGCTACACCTTC,TRBJ1-2,-,-,TRBV2
CASSLDGGYGYTF,TGCGCCAGCAGCTTGGACGGGGGGTATGGCTACACCTTC,TRBJ1-2,-,-,TRBV5-1
CASSFRGYFGTGELFF,TGTGCCAGCAGTTTTAGGGGCTACTTTGGCACCGGGGAGCTGTTTTTT,TRBJ2-2,-,-,TRBV27
CATSREQGGATKNIQYF,TGTGCCACCAGCAGAGAACAGGGCGGGGCGACCAAAAACATTCAGTACTTC,TRBJ2-4,-,-,TRBV15
CASSSQTRPSGGELFF,TGTGCCAGCAGCTCCCAAACTAGGCCCTCTGGCGGGGAGCTGTTTTTT,TRBJ2-2,-,-,TRBV5-6
CATSGGLPYNTGELFF,TGTGCCACCAGCGGAGGACTGCCCTACAACACCGGGGAGCTGTTTTTT,TRBJ2-2,-,-,TRBV24-1
CASSQERHRAGELFF,TGCGCCAGCAGCCAAGAAAGGCACAGGGCCGGGGAGCTGTTTTTT,TRBJ2-2,-,-,TRBV4-3
CASSFSGRDTEAFF,TGTGCCAGCAGCTTCAGTGGTCGGGACACTGAAGCTTTCTTT,TRBJ1-1,-,-,TRBV5-5
CATKGASGITYNEQFF,TGTGCCACCAAAGGAGCTAGCGGGATCACCTACAATGAGCAGTTCTTC,TRBJ2-1,-,TRBD2,TRBV28
CASSGTGTSNTEAFF,TGTGCCAGCAGTGGAACCGGGACATCGAACACTGAAGCTTTCTTT,TRBJ1-1,-,-,TRBV2
CASSQDPSGGSVTGELFF,TGCGCCAGCAGCCAAGATCCCAGTGGGGGATCGGTGACCGGGGAGCTGTTTTTT,TRBJ2-2,few,-,TRBV4-3
CASSSQRVADTQYF,TGTGCCAGCAGCTCGCAGAGGGTGGCAGATACGCAGTATTTT,TRBJ2-3,-,-,TRBV11-1
CASSGEVPDTDTQYF,TGTGCCAGTAGTGGGGAGGTCCCCGACACAGATACGCAGTATTTT,TRBJ2-3,-,-,TRBV19
CASSLGTSGRIGELFF,TGTGCCAGCAGCTTGGGGACTAGCGGGAGAATCGGGGAGCTGTTTTTT,TRBJ2-2,-,TRBD2,TRBV5-4
CASSPLGQGNEKLFF,TGTGCCAGCAGTCCATTGGGACAGGGAAACGAAAAACTGTTTTTT,TRBJ1-4,-,TRBD1,TRBV28
CASRIARGGTDTQYF,TGTGCCAGTAGGATAGCGAGGGGAGGCACAGATACGCAGTATTTT,TRBJ2-3,-,-,TRBV19
CASSLGGESTDTQYF,TGTGCCAGCAGTCTAGGGGGCGAAAGCACAGATACGCAGTATTTT,TRBJ2-3,-,TRBD1,TRBV3-1/TRBV3-2
CASSIRQFVGTEAFF,TGTGCCAGTAGTATACGACAGTTCGTGGGCACTGAAGCTTTCTTT,TRBJ1-1,-,-,TRBV19
CASSQGGTGQETQYF,TGCGCCAGCAGCCAAGGCGGGACAGGTCAAGAGACCCAGTACTTC,TRBJ2-5,-,TRBD1,TRBV4-1
CASSPTRGTLETQYF,TGTGCCAGCAGTCCGACCCGCGGGACTCTGGAGACCCAGTACTTC,TRBJ2-5,-,-,TRBV5-6
CASSLPGPTNEKLFF,TGTGCCAGCAGCCTCCCGGGGCCAACTAATGAAAAACTGTTTTTT,TRBJ1-4,-,-,TRBV7-9
CASSPGGSGNTIYF,TGCGCCAGCAGCCCAGGGGGCTCTGGAAACACCATATATTTT,TRBJ1-3,-,TRBD1,TRBV5-1
CASSIGSGQAAYGYTF,TGTGCCAGTAGTATAGGGTCTGGACAGGCCGCCTATGGCTACACCTTC,TRBJ1-2,-,TRBD1,TRBV19
CASSLGGRQHQPQHF,TGTGCCAGCAGCTTAGGGGGGAGGCAGCATCAGCCCCAGCATTTT,TRBJ1-5,-,-,TRBV7-8
CASSSPDRLGIYTF,TGTGCCAGCAGTTCTCCCGACAGACTGGGGATCTACACCTTC,TRBJ1-2,-,-,TRBV6-5
CASSEGGAGDSDTQYF,TGTGCCAGCAGTGAAGGGGGAGCGGGAGACTCAGATACGCAGTATTTT,TRBJ2-3,-,TRBD2,TRBV2
CASSLARQDSTDTQYF,TGCGCCAGCAGCTTGGCGCGGCAGGACAGCACAGATACGCAGTATTTT,TRBJ2-3,-,-,TRBV5-1
CSALSRETQYF,TGCAGTGCTTTGTCTCGGGAGACCCAGTACTTC,TRBJ2-5,-,-,TRBV20-1
CAWSTGLAGTGELFF,TGTGCCTGGAGCACGGGGCTAGCGGGCACCGGGGAGCTGTTTTTT,TRBJ2-2,-,TRBD2,TRBV30
CASSPFQGASSGNTIYF,TGTGCCAGCAGCCCGTTCCAGGGGGCGAGCTCTGGAAACACCATATATTTT,TRBJ1-3,-,TRBD1,TRBV7-9
CASSDGTSGLNEQFF,TGTGCCAGCAGCGACGGGACTAGCGGCCTCAATGAGCAGTTCTTC,TRBJ2-1,-,TRBD2,TRBV11-2
CASSLGGGTNEKLFF,TGTGCCAGCAGCTTAGGGGGGGGTACTAATGAAAAACTGTTTTTT,TRBJ1-4,-,-,TRBV7-2
CATSRDYRVLNTEAFF,TGTGCCACCAGCAGAGATTACAGGGTTTTGAACACTGAAGCTTTCTTT,TRBJ1-1,-,-,TRBV15
CASSQGGSNTGELFF,TGTGCCAGCAGCCAGGGGGGATCGAACACCGGGGAGCTGTTTTTT,TRBJ2-2,-,-,TRBV14
CASSRTSGIGYEQYF,TGTGCCAGCAGCCGGACTAGCGGGATAGGGTACGAGCAGTACTTC,TRBJ2-7,-,TRBD2,TRBV7-6
CASSSTGAGNTIYF,TGTGCCAGCAGTTCGACAGGGGCTGGAAACACCATATATTTT,TRBJ1-3,-,TRBD1,TRBV28
CASSFPEGTNYGYTF,TGTGCCAGCAGTTTTCCGGAGGGGACTAACTATGGCTACACCTTC,TRBJ1-2,-,-,TRBV28
CASRQTGGGETQYF,TGTGCCAGCAGACAAACAGGGGGCGGTGAGACCCAGTACTTC,TRBJ2-5,-,TRBD1,TRBV6-5